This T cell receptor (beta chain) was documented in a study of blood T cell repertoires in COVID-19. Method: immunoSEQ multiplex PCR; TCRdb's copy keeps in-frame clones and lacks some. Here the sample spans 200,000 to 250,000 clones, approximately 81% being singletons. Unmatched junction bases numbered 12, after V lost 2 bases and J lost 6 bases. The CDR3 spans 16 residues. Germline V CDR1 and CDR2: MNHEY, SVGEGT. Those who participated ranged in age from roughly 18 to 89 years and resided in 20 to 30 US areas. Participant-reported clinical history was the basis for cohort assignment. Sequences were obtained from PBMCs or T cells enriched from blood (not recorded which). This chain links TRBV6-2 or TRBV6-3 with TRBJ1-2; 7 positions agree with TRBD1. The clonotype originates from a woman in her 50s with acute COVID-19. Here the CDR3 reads CASSYRPRGMIHGYTF. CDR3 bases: TGTGCCAGCAGTTACCGGCCCAGGGGGATGATCCATGGCTACACCTTC.